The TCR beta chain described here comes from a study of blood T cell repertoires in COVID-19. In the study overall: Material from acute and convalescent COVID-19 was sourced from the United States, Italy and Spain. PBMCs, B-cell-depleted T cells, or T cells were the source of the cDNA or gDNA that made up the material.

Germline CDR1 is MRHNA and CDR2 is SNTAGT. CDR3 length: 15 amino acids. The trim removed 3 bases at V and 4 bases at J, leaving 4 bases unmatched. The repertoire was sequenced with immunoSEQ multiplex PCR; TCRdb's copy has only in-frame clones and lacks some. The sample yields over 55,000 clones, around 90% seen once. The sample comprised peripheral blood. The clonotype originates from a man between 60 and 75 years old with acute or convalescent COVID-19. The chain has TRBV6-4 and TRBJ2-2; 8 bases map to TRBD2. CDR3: CASSEGLVSTGELFF. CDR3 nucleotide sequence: TGTGCCAGCAGTGAGGGACTAGTCAGCACCGGGGAGCTGTTTTTT.